The 16 T cell receptor beta chains below all came from one sample that was sequenced in a study of Graves' ophthalmopathy and Graves' hyperthyroidism. RNA served as the template for amplifying TCR beta CDR3 regions. RT-PCR was first run with HTBI primers, then multiplex PCR in a second round. TCRdb itself ran the multiplex PCR reads through MiXCR, one entry per CDR3 protein. The sample consists of some 380,000 distinct CDR3 sequences, roughly 15% of them appearing once. Sequencing was carried out using peripheral blood. The receptor set was obtained from a woman under 30 with stable Graves' hyperthyroidism.

This clonotype was observed many times. The V and J genes are TRBV11-2 and TRBJ2-7, with D perhaps TRBD1 (6 bases). This CDR3 spans 14 amino acids. The V and J ends lost 6 bases and 6 bases respectively, with 18 bases between them. CDR1 and CDR2 from the germline V gene are SGHAT and FQNNGV. This CDR3 reads CASRPIRDTTEQYF. The CDR3 DNA reads TGTGCCAGCAGACCAATCCGGGACACCACCGAGCAGTACTTC.

The chain couples TRBV2 to TRBJ2-7; 7 bases map to TRBD1. V lost 7 bases to trimming and J lost 3 bases; unmatched junction nucleotides: 6. Germline values: CDR1 SNHLY, CDR2 FYNNEI. The CDR3 covers 13 residues. Here the CDR3 reads CASNGDSHYEQYF. The CDR3 bases are TGTGCCAGCAATGGGGACAGTCACTACGAGCAGTACTTC.

This clonotype was counted ten times or more. The rearrangement links TRBV19 to TRBJ1-1; D uncertain. This CDR3 region has 15 residues. Trimming took 1 base from V and 1 from J, leaving 10 bases between them. Germline-derived CDR1 and CDR2 are LNHDA and SQIVND (reference sequence). The CDR3 DNA is TGTGCCAGTAGTATAGGGAGACACGCGAACACTGAAGCTTTCTTT. Translation: CASSIGRHANTEAFF. The full variable domain, its missing parts supplied by reference TRBV19 and TRBJ1-1, is DGGITQSPKYLFRKEGQNVTLSCEQNLNHDAMYWYRQDPGQGLRLIYYSQIVNDFQKGDIAEGYSVSREKKESFPLTVTSAQKNPTAFYLCASSIGRHANTEAFFGQGTRLTVV.

This clonotype was counted ten times or more. This rearrangement joins TRBV6-1 to TRBJ1-5, with D hard to call. The CDR3 covers 13 residues. Germline V gene data show CDR1 as MNHNS and CDR2 as SASEGT. V lost 8 bases and J 0 bases, leaving 8 bases between the germline ends. The CDR3 reads CASRRNSNQPQHF. CDR3 DNA: TGTGCCAGCCGTAGAAATAGCAATCAGCCCCAGCATTTT.

Only a few counts were recorded for this clonotype. For the CDR3, the DNA is TGCAGTGCTAGTTTCCGACAGGCCGGGGCTGAAGCTTTCTTT. Amino acids: CSASFRQAGAEAFF. The chain has TRBV20-1 and TRBJ1-1; a possible D gene is TRBD1 (6 bases). The germline CDR1 and CDR2 sequences are DFQATT and SNEGSKA (reference sequence). There are 14 residues in the CDR3. The ends were cut back, 3 bases at V and 6 bases at J, with 17 bases in the middle.

This clonotype was seen at least ten times. The chain couples TRBV11-1 to TRBJ2-7; 13 nucleotides match TRBD2. The CDR3 extends over 16 amino acids. CDR1 is SGHAT and CDR2 is FQDESV in the germline V gene (reference sequence). Germline trimming cut 4 bases from V and 7 bases from J; bases unmatched to any gene: 10. CDR3 region: CASSSGTSGDGVEQYF. CDR3 in DNA: TGTGCCAGCAGCTCCGGGACTAGCGGGGATGGGGTGGAGCAGTACTTC.

This clonotype was observed many times. The J gene is TRBJ1-1, the V gene TRBV10-3; D is possibly TRBD1 (5 bases). From germline, CDR1 is ENHRY and CDR2 SYGVKD. This CDR3 is built from 16 residues. V dropped 7 bases and J dropped 3 bases, with 21 bases sitting between them. CDR3 nucleotide sequence: TGTGCCATCAAACAAGGTAAAGGGGCTGCCGACACTGAAGCTTTCTTT. The encoded protein is CAIKQGKGAADTEAFF.

This clonotype was counted ten times or more. This CDR3 is CSARPAGLGGDEQYF. The CDR3 DNA follows: TGCAGTGCTAGGCCCGCAGGACTAGGTGGCGACGAGCAGTACTTC. The chain is built from TRBV20-1 and TRBJ2-7; 7 bases align to TRBD2. Trimming cost V 3 bases and J 5 bases; bases outside gene matches: 13. Germline V CDR1 and CDR2: DFQATT, SNEGSKA (reference sequence). The CDR3 totals 15 residues.

At least ten counts were recorded for this clonotype. This chain links TRBV2 with TRBJ1-1; a weak D match, TRBD1 (6 bases). V lost 1 base to trimming and J lost 5 bases, with 14 bases between them. The germline V gene encodes CDR1 SNHLY and CDR2 FYNNEI. CDR3 length equals 15 residues. The CDR3: CASSEGGRGRTEAFF. In nucleotides, the CDR3 is TGTGCCAGCAGTGAAGGTGGCAGGGGAAGGACTGAAGCTTTCTTT.

This clonotype has at least ten counts. This chain joins TRBV12-3 or TRBV12-4 and TRBJ1-1, with TRBD1 matching over 7 bases. V lost 4 bases and J lost 3; bases outside the gene matches: 8. The CDR3 sequence is 15 residues long. The CDR3 loop reads CASSSPRGDHTEAFF. The CDR3, as DNA: TGTGCCAGCAGTTCACCCAGGGGGGATCACACTGAAGCTTTCTTT.

This clonotype was detected ten times or more. V is TRBV20-1 and J is TRBJ2-7; 9 nucleotides agree with TRBD1. The CDR3 totals 14 residues. Germline assignment: CDR1 DFQATT and CDR2 SNEGSKA (reference sequence). Trimming cost V 6 bases and J 6 bases; bases outside gene matches: 12. The CDR3 loop reads CSAGRRDRAREQYF. The CDR3 DNA sequence: TGCAGTGCGGGGAGGAGGGACAGGGCCCGCGAGCAGTACTTC.

This chain uses TRBV6-2 or TRBV6-3 with TRBJ2-2, with D unresolved. Germline lookup yields CDR1 MNHEY and CDR2 SVGEGT. V was trimmed by 8 bases and J by 6 bases, leaving 16 bases between them. CDR3 length: 14 residues. The CDR3 region is CASSPSQPPGELFF. CDR3 DNA sequence: TGTGCCAGCTCACCGTCACAGCCCCCCGGGGAGCTGTTTTTT.

On this clonotype: It may be a read error: a sequence one base away is much more abundant. The chain couples TRBV13 to TRBJ1-2; no clear D gene. This CDR3 region has 16 residues. V lost 6 bases to trimming and J lost 1 base, with 18 bases between them. CDR1 and CDR2 from the germline V gene are PRHDT and FYEKMQ (reference sequence). The CDR3 DNA follows: TGTGCCAGCAGTGTCGTACGCTCTCTTCTTAACTATGGCTACACCTTC. Translation: CASSVVRSLLNYGYTF.

This clonotype was picked up many times. This rearrangement joins TRBV4-2 to TRBJ2-5; no clear D. This CDR3 spans 11 amino acids. Trimming removed 1 base from V and 5 bases from J, with 2 bases in between. Germline CDR1 is LGHNA and CDR2 is YNFKEQ. CDR3 amino acids: CASSQAETQYF. The DNA for the CDR3 is TGTGCCAGCAGCCAAGCGGAGACCCAGTACTTC.

This clonotype was counted ten times or more. The chain uses TRBV19 and TRBJ1-5; 8 bases agree with TRBD1. Germline CDR1 reads LNHDA; CDR2 reads SQIVND (reference sequence). V shed 4 bases, J shed 1 base, and the junction held 6 bases outside the gene matches. There are 16 residues in the CDR3. The CDR3 bases are TGTGCCAGTAGTACCGGGACAGGTGTCAGCAATCAGCCCCAGCATTTT. This sequence encodes CASSTGTGVSNQPQHF.

The chain carries TRBV5-1 and TRBJ1-1; a possible D gene is TRBD1 (5 bases). The V end was cut by 0 bases, the J end by 5 bases, with 23 bases between. Germline assignment: CDR1 SGHRS and CDR2 YFSETQ. The CDR3 totals 18 residues. The chain's CDR3 is CASSLAGQSEIRGTEAFF. The CDR3 region has the DNA TGCGCCAGCAGCTTGGCGGGTCAAAGCGAAATAAGGGGAACTGAAGCTTTCTTT.